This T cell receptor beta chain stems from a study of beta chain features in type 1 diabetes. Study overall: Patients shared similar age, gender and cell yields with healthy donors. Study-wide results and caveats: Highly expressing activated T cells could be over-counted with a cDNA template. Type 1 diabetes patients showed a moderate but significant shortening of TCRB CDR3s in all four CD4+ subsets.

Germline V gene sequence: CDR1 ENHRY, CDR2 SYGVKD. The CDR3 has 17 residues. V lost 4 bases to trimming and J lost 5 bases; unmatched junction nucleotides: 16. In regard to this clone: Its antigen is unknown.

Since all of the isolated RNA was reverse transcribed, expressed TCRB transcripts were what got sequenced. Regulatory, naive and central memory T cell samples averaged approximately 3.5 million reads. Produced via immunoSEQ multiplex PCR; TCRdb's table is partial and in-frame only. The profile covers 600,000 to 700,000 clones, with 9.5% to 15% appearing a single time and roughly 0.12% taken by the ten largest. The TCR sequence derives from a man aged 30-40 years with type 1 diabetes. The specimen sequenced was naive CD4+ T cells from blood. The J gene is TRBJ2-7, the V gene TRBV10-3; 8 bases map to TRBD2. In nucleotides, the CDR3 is TGTGCCATCAGTGCGACACCACCGGGACTAGTTCCGAACGAGCAGTACTTC. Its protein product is CAISATPPGLVPNEQYF.